Below, 20 T cell receptor beta chains from the same sample are listed, as sequenced in a study of T cell responses to AZD1222 COVID-19 vaccine. Assay: immunoSEQ multiplex PCR; the TCRdb copy retains only in-frame clones and omits some. Of about 92,000 clones listed, approximately 91% were seen once; the top ten hold approximately 21%. This sample comprised peripheral blood, obtained on day 0 of AZD1222 vaccination. Source of these receptors: an adult in good health.

The rearrangement uses TRBV7-3 and TRBJ1-1; D is undetermined. Trimming cost V 6 bases and J 4 bases, with 12 bases left between them. The germline V gene has CDR1 SGHTA and CDR2 FQGTGA. The CDR3 has 13 residues. The CDR3 nucleotides read TGTGCCAGCAGTCGAGAGGGATTCACTGAAGCTTTCTTT. Protein: CASSREGFTEAFF.

V is TRBV28 and J is TRBJ1-1; 9 nucleotides line up with TRBD1. This CDR3 has 15 amino acids. Trimming at V came to 3 bases and at J to 6 bases, leaving 8 bases not matched to a gene. Germline V gene data show CDR1 as MDHEN and CDR2 as SYDVKM. The CDR3 DNA reads as TGTGCCAGCAGTTTGTACGGGACAGGGTCCCCTGAAGCTTTCTTT. It yields the protein CASSLYGTGSPEAFF.

The chain employs TRBV5-1 and TRBJ2-5, with D unresolved. This CDR3 is 11 amino acids long. Trimming shortened V by 10 bases and J by 1 base, and 8 bases separated the two germline ends. Germline-derived CDR1 and CDR2 are SGHRS and YFSETQ. The CDR3 DNA is TGCGCCTCCGCGGTCCAAGAGACCCAGTACTTC. Amino acid sequence: CASAVQETQYF.

This chain links TRBV12-3 or TRBV12-4 with TRBJ2-1, with unresolved D. Deletions cut 6 bases from V and 4 bases from J, with 7 bases between. This CDR3 spans 12 amino acids. The CDR3 here is CASSQVYNEQFF. The CDR3 nucleotides are TGTGCCAGCAGCCAGGTTTACAATGAGCAGTTCTTC.

CDR3 sequence: CASSRGLLSTDTQYF. The CDR3 nucleotides read TGTGCCAGCAGCCGGGGACTTCTCAGCACAGATACGCAGTATTTT. The V gene is TRBV14, the J gene TRBJ2-3; D perhaps matches TRBD2 (6 bases). The CDR3 loop spans 15 amino acids. Germline CDR1 is SGHDN and CDR2 is FVKESK. With 4 bases removed from V and 0 bases from J, the gap between germline ends came to 11 bases.

This chain connects TRBV6-6 to TRBJ1-2, with D possibly TRBD1 on 5 matching bases. There are 13 residues in the CDR3. V lost 5 bases and J 4 bases, leaving 11 bases between the germline ends. Germline CDR1 reads MNHNY; CDR2 reads SVGAGI (reference sequence). The CDR3 sequence: CASSTGDGYGYTF. The CDR3 region has the DNA TGTGCCAGCAGTACCGGGGACGGCTATGGCTACACCTTC.

The chain carries TRBV5-4 and TRBJ1-2; D gene unclear. This CDR3 spans 14 amino acids. Germline loops: CDR1 SGHNT, CDR2 YYREEE (reference sequence). Between the trimmed V and J ends, which lost 1 base and 2 bases, there was a span of 9 bases. The DNA of the CDR3 is TGTGCCAGCAGCTTGCCGCAGCTCAACTATGGCTACACCTTC. Protein sequence: CASSLPQLNYGYTF. The variable domain in full, completed from reference TRBV5-4 and TRBJ1-2, reads ETGVTQSPTHLIKTRGQQVTLRCSSQSGHNTVSWYQQALGQGPQFIFQYYREEENGRGNFPPRFSGLQFPNYSSELNVNALELDDSALYLCASSLPQLNYGYTFGSGTRLTVV.

This clone is a singleton in its sample. This chain uses TRBV6-5 with TRBJ1-6; no definite D call. V was cut by 0 bases and J by 4 bases, with 10 bases left in between. Germline V gives CDR1 MNHEY, CDR2 SVGAGI. This CDR3 contains 16 residues. The chain's CDR3 is CASSYSAVPYNSPLHF. The CDR3 nucleotides read TGTGCCAGCAGTTACTCGGCGGTGCCTTATAATTCACCCCTCCACTTT.

V and J are TRBV19 and TRBJ2-5, with TRBD1 matching over 10 bases. The CDR3 is made up of 15 amino acids. V lost 7 bases and J lost 3; bases outside the gene matches: 8. Germline V gene data show CDR1 as LNHDA and CDR2 as SQIVND (reference sequence). The CDR3 protein is CASNKAGTGEETQYF. Here the CDR3 DNA reads TGTGCCAGTAATAAAGCCGGGACAGGGGAAGAGACCCAGTACTTC.

This clone was recorded once. J is TRBJ2-2 and V is TRBV4-2; a possible D gene is TRBD1 (7 bases). This CDR3 has 15 amino acids. V was clipped by 6 bases and J by 4 bases, with 15 bases between them. Germline V gives CDR1 LGHNA, CDR2 YNFKEQ. The CDR3 DNA is TGTGCCAGCAGACCCAGGGGGGCGGGCACCGGGGAGCTGTTTTTT. Residues: CASRPRGAGTGELFF.

This clone turned up a few times. The V and J genes are TRBV19 and TRBJ2-5, with D maybe TRBD1 (6 bases). V dropped 1 base and J dropped 2 bases, with 11 bases sitting between them. The CDR3 runs 15 residues. The V gene's germline CDR1 is LNHDA and CDR2 SQIVND (reference sequence). CDR3 region: CASSIGTGYQETQYF. CDR3 DNA: TGTGCCAGTAGTATAGGCACAGGGTATCAAGAGACCCAGTACTTC.

The chain carries TRBV18 and TRBJ2-7, with TRBD1 as a possible D gene (6 bases). This CDR3 is 13 amino acids long. Germline V gene data show CDR1 as KGHSH and CDR2 as LQKENI. The V gene lost 2 bases and the J gene lost 2 bases, with 7 bases spanning the gap. CDR3 sequence: CASSPGGTYEQYF. The CDR3 DNA is TGTGCCAGCTCACCAGGGGGCACCTACGAGCAGTACTTC.

The rearrangement uses TRBV20-1 and TRBJ1-1; D gene ambiguous. Trimming removed 3 bases at V and 3 bases at J, with 5 bases between. This CDR3 region has 11 residues. Germline assignment: CDR1 DFQATT and CDR2 SNEGSKA (reference sequence). In DNA, the CDR3 is TGCAGTGCTAGTGGATACACTGAAGCTTTCTTT. Translated: CSASGYTEAFF.

The rearrangement joins TRBV7-3 to TRBJ2-3; 7 bases agree with TRBD2. This CDR3 is 16 amino acids long. V shed 3 bases, J shed 2 bases, and the junction held 8 bases outside the gene matches. Germline values: CDR1 SGHTA, CDR2 FQGTGA. CDR3 protein: CASSLGGGGTTDTQYF. The CDR3 DNA reads as TGTGCCAGCAGCTTGGGAGGCGGGGGAACCACAGATACGCAGTATTTT.

This chain uses TRBV5-4 with TRBJ1-4; D uncertain. CDR1 and CDR2 (germline): SGHNT, YYREEE (reference sequence). Trimming pared 2 bases from V and 8 bases from J, leaving 4 bases between. The CDR3 is made up of 11 amino acids. CDR3 in DNA: TGTGCCAGCAGCTTTTCCGAAAAACTGTTTTTT. This translates into CASSFSEKLFF.

The rearrangement links TRBV4-1 to TRBJ2-1, with D possibly being TRBD1 (5 bases). Germline V lookup: CDR1 MGHRA, CDR2 YSYEKL. The CDR3 covers 16 residues. Trimming left V 1 base short and J 8 bases short, with 18 bases between. The CDR3 sequence: CASSQVKGAGGHEQFF. DNA of the CDR3: TGCGCCAGCAGCCAAGTAAAAGGGGCTGGTGGACATGAGCAGTTCTTC.

The chain links TRBV4-3 to TRBJ2-2; TRBD1 aligns across 8 bases. The CDR3 has 15 residues. The trim removed 4 bases at V and 5 bases at J, leaving 6 bases unmatched. Germline-derived CDR1 and CDR2 are LGHNA and YSLEER. The CDR3 DNA reads as TGCGCCAGCAGCCCGCAGGGGGCGCGTACCGGGGAGCTGTTTTTT. Its translation is CASSPQGARTGELFF.

The chain has TRBV5-6 and TRBJ2-5; TRBD2 matches 12 bases. The CDR3 totals 14 residues. Losses at the gene ends were 2 bases for V and 5 bases for J; bases not matched to a gene: 1. Per the germline V gene, CDR1 is SGHDT and CDR2 is YYEEEE. The CDR3, as DNA: TGTGCCAGCAGCTTAGGGACTAGCGGGGAGACCCAGTACTTC. Translated: CASSLGTSGETQYF.

The rearrangement links TRBV7-2 to TRBJ2-3; 9 nucleotides line up with TRBD1. J lost 4 bases, V lost 2 bases, and 4 bases had no gene match. Germline assignment: CDR1 SGHTA and CDR2 FQGNSA. The CDR3 loop spans 15 amino acids. CDR3 amino acids: CASSLRDRVADTQYF. CDR3 bases: TGTGCCAGCAGCTTAAGGGACAGGGTCGCAGATACGCAGTATTTT. The full variable domain, completed using reference TRBV7-2 and TRBJ2-3, is GAGVSQSPSNKVTEKGKDVELRCDPISGHTALYWYRQSLGQGLEFLIYFQGNSAPDKSGLPSDRFSAERTGGSVSTLTIQRTQQEDSAVYLCASSLRDRVADTQYFGPGTRLTVL.

The rearrangement uses TRBV5-6 and TRBJ2-7; D gene uncertain. Per the germline V gene, CDR1 is SGHDT and CDR2 is YYEEEE. The V gene lost 1 base and the J gene lost 7 bases, with 12 bases spanning the gap. The CDR3 length is 13 residues. CDR3 sequence (DNA): TGTGCCAGCAGCTTGTTAGGTACTGGGGAGCAGTACTTC. It translates to CASSLLGTGEQYF.